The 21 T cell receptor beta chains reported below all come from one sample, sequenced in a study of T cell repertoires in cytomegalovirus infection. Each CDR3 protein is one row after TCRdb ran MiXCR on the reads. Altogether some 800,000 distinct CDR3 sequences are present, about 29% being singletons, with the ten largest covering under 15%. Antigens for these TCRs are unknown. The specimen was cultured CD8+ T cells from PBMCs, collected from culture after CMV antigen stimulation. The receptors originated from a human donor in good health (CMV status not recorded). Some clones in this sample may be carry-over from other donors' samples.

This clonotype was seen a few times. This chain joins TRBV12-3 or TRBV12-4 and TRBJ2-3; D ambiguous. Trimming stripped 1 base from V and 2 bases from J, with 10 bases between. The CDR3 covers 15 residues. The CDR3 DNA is TGTGCCAGCAGTTTAGTTTTGTGGGACACAGATACGCAGTATTTT. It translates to CASSLVLWDTDTQYF.

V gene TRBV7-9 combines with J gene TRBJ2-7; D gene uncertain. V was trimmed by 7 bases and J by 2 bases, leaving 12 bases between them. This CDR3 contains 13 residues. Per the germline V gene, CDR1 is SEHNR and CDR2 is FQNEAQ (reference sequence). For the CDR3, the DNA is TGTGCCAGCACCAGCCCCTCGACCTACGAGCAGTACTTC. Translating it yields CASTSPSTYEQYF. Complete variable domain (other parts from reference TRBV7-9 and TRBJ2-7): DTGVSQNPRHKITKRGQNVTFRCDPISEHNRLYWYRQTLGQGPEFLTYFQNEAQLEKSRLLSDRFSAERPKGSFSTLEIQRTEQGDSAMYLCASTSPSTYEQYFGPGTRLTVT.

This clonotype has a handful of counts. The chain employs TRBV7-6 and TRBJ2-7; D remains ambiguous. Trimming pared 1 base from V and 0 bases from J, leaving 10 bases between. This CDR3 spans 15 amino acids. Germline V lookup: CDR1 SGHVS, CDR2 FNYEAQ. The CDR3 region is CASSLGVPSSYEQYF. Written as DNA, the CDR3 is TGTGCCAGCAGCTTAGGGGTACCCAGCTCCTACGAGCAGTACTTC. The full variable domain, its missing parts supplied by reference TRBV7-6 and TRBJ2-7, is GAGVSQSPRYKVTKRGQDVALRCDPISGHVSLYWYRQALGQGPEFLTYFNYEAQQDKSGLPNDRFSAERPEGSISTLTIQRTEQRDSAMYRCASSLGVPSSYEQYFGPGTRLTVT.

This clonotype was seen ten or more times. CDR3 region: CASSLDRYPYEQYF. CDR3 DNA sequence: TGTGCCAGCAGCTTAGACAGGTACCCCTACGAGCAGTACTTC. The chain combines TRBV7-2 with TRBJ2-7; D is possibly TRBD1 (5 bases). Germline V lookup: CDR1 SGHTA, CDR2 FQGNSA. V was pared by 1 base and J by 2 bases, with 9 bases between. CDR3 length: 14 amino acids. Based on the CDR3 plus reference TRBV7-2 and TRBJ2-7, the full variable domain is GAGVSQSPSNKVTEKGKDVELRCDPISGHTALYWYRQSLGQGLEFLIYFQGNSAPDKSGLPSDRFSAERTGGSVSTLTIQRTQQEDSAVYLCASSLDRYPYEQYFGPGTRLTVT.

DNA for the CDR3: TGTGCCAGCAGTTTTTGGGGGACACGGGAGGTGGATATATATAATTCACCCCTCCACTTT. Protein sequence: CASSFWGTREVDIYNSPLHF. This chain uses TRBV27 with TRBJ1-6; D may be TRBD1 (6 bases). There are 20 residues in the CDR3. Germline assignment: CDR1 MNHEY and CDR2 SMNVEV (reference sequence). V shed 3 bases and J shed 4 bases, with 25 bases lying between them.

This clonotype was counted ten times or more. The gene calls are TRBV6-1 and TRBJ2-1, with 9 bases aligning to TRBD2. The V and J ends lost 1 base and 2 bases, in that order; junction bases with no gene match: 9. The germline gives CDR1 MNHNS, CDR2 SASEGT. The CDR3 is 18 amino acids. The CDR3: CASSEGGAGGSTYNEQFF. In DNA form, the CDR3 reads TGTGCCAGCAGTGAAGGTGGAGCGGGGGGATCTACCTACAATGAGCAGTTCTTC.

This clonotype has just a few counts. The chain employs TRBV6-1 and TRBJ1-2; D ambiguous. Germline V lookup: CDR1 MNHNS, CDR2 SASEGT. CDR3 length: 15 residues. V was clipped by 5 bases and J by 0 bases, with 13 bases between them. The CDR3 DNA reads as TGTGCCAGCAGTCTCTATGAGGCAGCTAACTATGGCTACACCTTC. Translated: CASSLYEAANYGYTF.

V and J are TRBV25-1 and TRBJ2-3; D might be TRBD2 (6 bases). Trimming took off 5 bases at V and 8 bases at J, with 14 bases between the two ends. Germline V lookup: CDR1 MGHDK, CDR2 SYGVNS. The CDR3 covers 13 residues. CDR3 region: CASSHPPGVTQYF. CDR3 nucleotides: TGTGCCAGCAGTCACCCCCCGGGGGTTACGCAGTATTTT.

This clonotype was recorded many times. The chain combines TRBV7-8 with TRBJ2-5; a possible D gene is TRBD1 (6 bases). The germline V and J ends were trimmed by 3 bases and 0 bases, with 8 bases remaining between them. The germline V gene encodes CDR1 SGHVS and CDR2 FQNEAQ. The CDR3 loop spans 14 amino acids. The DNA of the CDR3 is TGTGCCAGCAGCTTGCAGGGGTACCAAGAGACCCAGTACTTC. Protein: CASSLQGYQETQYF.

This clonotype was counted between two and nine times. CDR3 loop: CASNRGYDGYTF. CDR3 DNA sequence: TGTGCCAGCAATAGGGGGTACGATGGCTACACCTTC. The rearrangement links TRBV6-2 or TRBV6-3 to TRBJ1-2; tentatively, D is TRBD1 (6 bases). This CDR3 is 12 amino acids long. The germline V gene encodes CDR1 MNHEY and CDR2 SVGEGT. V lost 7 bases and J lost 6, with 12 bases in between.

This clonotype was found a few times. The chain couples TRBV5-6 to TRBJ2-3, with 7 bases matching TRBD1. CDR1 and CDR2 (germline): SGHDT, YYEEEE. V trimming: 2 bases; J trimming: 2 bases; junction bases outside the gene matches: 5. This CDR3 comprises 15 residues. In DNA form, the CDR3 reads TGTGCCAGCAGCTTACAGGGGTCTTACACAGATACGCAGTATTTT. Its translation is CASSLQGSYTDTQYF. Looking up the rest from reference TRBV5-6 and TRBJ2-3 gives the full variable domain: DAGVTQSPTHLIKTRGQQVTLRCSPKSGHDTVSWYQQALGQGPQFIFQYYEEEERQRGNFPDRFSGHQFPNYSSELNVNALLLGDSALYLCASSLQGSYTDTQYFGPGTRLTVL.

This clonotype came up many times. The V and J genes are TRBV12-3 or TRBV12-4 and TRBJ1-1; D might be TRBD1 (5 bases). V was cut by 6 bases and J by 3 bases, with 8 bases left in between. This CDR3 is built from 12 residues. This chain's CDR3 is CASRPRDTEAFF. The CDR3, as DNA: TGTGCCAGCAGGCCCAGGGACACTGAAGCTTTCTTT.

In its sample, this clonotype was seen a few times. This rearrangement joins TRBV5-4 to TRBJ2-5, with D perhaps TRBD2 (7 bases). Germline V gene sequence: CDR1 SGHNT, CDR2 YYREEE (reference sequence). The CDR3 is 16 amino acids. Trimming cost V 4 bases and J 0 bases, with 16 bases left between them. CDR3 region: CASSLDGGLYQETQYF. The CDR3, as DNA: TGTGCCAGCAGCCTTGACGGGGGGCTGTACCAAGAGACCCAGTACTTC.

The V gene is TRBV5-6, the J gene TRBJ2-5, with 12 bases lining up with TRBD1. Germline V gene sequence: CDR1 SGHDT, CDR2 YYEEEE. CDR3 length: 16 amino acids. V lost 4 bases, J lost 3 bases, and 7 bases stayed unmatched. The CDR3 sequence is CASSLAGTGGEETQYF. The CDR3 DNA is TGTGCCAGCAGCCTCGCCGGGACAGGGGGCGAAGAGACCCAGTACTTC.

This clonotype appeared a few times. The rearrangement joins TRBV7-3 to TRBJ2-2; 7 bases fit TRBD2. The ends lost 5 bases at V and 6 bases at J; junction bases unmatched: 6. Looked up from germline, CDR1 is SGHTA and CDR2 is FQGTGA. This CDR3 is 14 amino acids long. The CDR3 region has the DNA TGTGCCAGCAGCCCGGGGGGTTTCGCCGGGGAGCTGTTTTTT. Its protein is CASSPGGFAGELFF. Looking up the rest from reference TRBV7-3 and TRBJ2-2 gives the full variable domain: GAGVSQTPSNKVTEKGKYVELRCDPISGHTALYWYRQSLGQGPEFLIYFQGTGAADDSGLPNDRFFAVRPEGSVSTLKIQRTERGDSAVYLCASSPGGFAGELFFGEGSRLTVL.

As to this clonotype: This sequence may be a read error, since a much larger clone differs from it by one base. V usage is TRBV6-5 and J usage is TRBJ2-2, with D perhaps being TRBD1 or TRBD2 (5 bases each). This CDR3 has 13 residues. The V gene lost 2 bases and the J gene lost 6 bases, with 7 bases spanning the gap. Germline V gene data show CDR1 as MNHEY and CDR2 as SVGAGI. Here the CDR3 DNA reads TGTGCCAGCAGTTACAGGGACGCCGGGGAGCTGTTTTTT. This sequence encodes CASSYRDAGELFF.

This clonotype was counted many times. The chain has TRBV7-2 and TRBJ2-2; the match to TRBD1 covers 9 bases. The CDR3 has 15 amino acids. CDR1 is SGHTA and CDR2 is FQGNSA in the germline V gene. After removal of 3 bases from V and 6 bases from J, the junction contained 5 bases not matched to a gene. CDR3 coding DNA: TGTGCCAGCAGCTTGGGACAGGGCAAACCCGGGGAGCTGTTTTTT. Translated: CASSLGQGKPGELFF. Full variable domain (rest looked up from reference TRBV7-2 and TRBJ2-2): GAGVSQSPSNKVTEKGKDVELRCDPISGHTALYWYRQSLGQGLEFLIYFQGNSAPDKSGLPSDRFSAERTGGSVSTLTIQRTQQEDSAVYLCASSLGQGKPGELFFGEGSRLTVL.

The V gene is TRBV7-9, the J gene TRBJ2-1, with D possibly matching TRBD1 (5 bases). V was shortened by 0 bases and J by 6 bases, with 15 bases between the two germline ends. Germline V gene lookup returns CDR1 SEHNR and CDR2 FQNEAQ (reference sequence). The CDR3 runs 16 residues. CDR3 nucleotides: TGTGCCAGCAGCTTAGCGCGGAGTAATAGGGGCAATGAGCAGTTCTTC. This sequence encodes CASSLARSNRGNEQFF.

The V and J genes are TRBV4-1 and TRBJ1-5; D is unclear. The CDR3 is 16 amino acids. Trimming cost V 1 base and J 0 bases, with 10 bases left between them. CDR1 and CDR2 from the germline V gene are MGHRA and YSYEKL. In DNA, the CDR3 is TGCGCCAGCAGCCAAGGTGGCAGTCTTAGCAATCAGCCCCAGCATTTT. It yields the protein CASSQGGSLSNQPQHF.

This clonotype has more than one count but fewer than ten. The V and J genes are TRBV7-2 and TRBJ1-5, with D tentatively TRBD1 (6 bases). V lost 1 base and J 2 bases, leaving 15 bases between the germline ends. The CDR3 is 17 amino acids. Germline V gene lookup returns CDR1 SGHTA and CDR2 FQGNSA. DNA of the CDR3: TGTGCCAGCAGCTTAGTTAGGGGGGGAAGGGGCAATCAGCCCCAGCATTTT. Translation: CASSLVRGGRGNQPQHF.

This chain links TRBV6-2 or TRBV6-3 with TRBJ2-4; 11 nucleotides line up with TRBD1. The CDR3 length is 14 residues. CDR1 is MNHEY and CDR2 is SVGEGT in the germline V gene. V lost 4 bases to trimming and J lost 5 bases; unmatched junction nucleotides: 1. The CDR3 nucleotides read TGTGCCAGCAGTTGGACAGGGGGCGAAAACATTCAGTACTTC. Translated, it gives CASSWTGGENIQYF.